This T cell receptor (beta chain) emerged from a study of Graves' ophthalmopathy and Graves' hyperthyroidism. The CDR3 is made up of 15 amino acids. Trimming left V 5 bases short and J 0 bases short, with 13 bases between. In its sample, this clonotype was seen many times. Amplifying from RNA transcripts, the study obtained TCR beta CDR3 regions. HTBI-primed first-round RT-PCR preceded second-round multiplex PCR. TCRdb ran MiXCR on the multiplex PCR reads and lists one entry per CDR3 protein. This table holds hundreds of thousands of distinct CDR3 sequences, over 40% found once. Ophthalmopathy donors showed moderate-to-severe activity, CAS ≥3, NOSPECS ≥4 and a duration under 3 months.

Sample: peripheral blood. This rearrangement joins TRBV12-3 or TRBV12-4 to TRBJ1-2, with unresolved D. The origin of this receptor is an adult man with Graves' ophthalmopathy. CDR3 in DNA: TGTGCCAGCAGTCTCAGACGACAAGCTAACTATGGCTACACCTTC. This codes for CASSLRRQANYGYTF.